This is a list of T cell receptor beta chains from one sample in a study of cytomegalovirus exposure and HLA in healthy donors. Sequencing used immunoSEQ multiplex PCR; TCRdb keeps in-frame clones, though not all of them. The top ten hold about 7.7% of the sample, which has roughly 180,000 clones, 75% seen once. Source material: PBMCs. The receptor set was obtained from a woman aged 40 to 55 in good health and CMV-seropositive. CDR3s include the opening cysteine and the closing phenylalanine or tryptophan. The D gene is left open where the match is weak. Not all rows give a size; the values are once, few, many and, for expanded clones, a class.

.	TRBV19	TRBJ2-6	.	CASSFAGLSSGANVLTF	TGTGCCAGTAGTTTTGCAGGGCTGAGCTCTGGGGCCAACGTCCTGACTTTC
TRBD2	TRBV4-3	TRBJ2-7	few	CASSLERSLGTSGEKYEQYF	TGCGCCAGCAGCTTAGAAAGGTCCCTTGGGACTAGCGGGGAGAAATACGAGCAGTACTTC
TRBD2	TRBV7-8	TRBJ2-7	.	CASSFRTSGSIYEQYF	TGTGCCAGCAGCTTCCGGACTAGCGGGAGTATCTACGAGCAGTACTTC
TRBD1	TRBV13	TRBJ1-2	.	CASSPTQGNYGYTF	TGTGCCAGCAGCCCGACACAGGGGAACTATGGCTACACCTTC
TRBD1	TRBV25-1	TRBJ1-2	.	CASSQGAGGYTF	TGTGCCAGCAGTCAGGGGGCAGGTGGCTACACCTTC
.	TRBV6-1	TRBJ1-2	.	CASSEPPRLIYGYTF	TGTGCCAGCAGTGAACCCCCCAGATTGATCTATGGCTACACCTTC
TRBD1	TRBV7-2	TRBJ1-5	.	CASSGQGGNNQPQHF	TGTGCCAGCAGCGGACAGGGGGGAAACAATCAGCCCCAGCATTTT
TRBD1	TRBV5-1	TRBJ2-7	few	CASSWDSSYEQYF	TGCGCCAGCAGCTGGGACAGCTCCTACGAGCAGTACTTC
TRBD1	TRBV5-1	TRBJ2-7	few	CASSLKQGAFYEQYF	TGCGCCAGCAGCTTAAAACAGGGGGCATTCTACGAGCAGTACTTC
TRBD1	TRBV4-2	TRBJ1-2	.	CASSQRGQGYGYTF	TGTGCCAGCAGCCAACGCGGACAGGGCTACGGCTACACCTTC
TRBD2	TRBV5-1	TRBJ2-7	.	CASTELAGVGSYEQYF	TGCGCCAGCACGGAGCTAGCGGGAGTAGGTTCCTACGAGCAGTACTTC
.	TRBV30	TRBJ2-3	.	CAWSVPRGQTDTQYF	TGTGCCTGGAGTGTGCCAAGGGGCCAGACAGATACGCAGTATTTT
.	TRBV15	TRBJ2-2	.	CATSRGLGELFF	TGTGCCACCAGCAGAGGTCTCGGGGAGCTGTTTTTT
TRBD1	TRBV5-6	TRBJ1-2	.	CASSIGTAYGYTF	TGTGCCAGCAGCATCGGGACAGCCTATGGCTACACCTTC
.	TRBV6-1	TRBJ1-3	.	CASSEATAGNTIYF	TGTGCCAGCAGTGAAGCGACAGCTGGAAACACCATATATTTT
.	TRBV11-3	TRBJ2-1	few	CASSLHQWNEQFF	TGTGCCAGCAGCTTACATCAGTGGAATGAGCAGTTCTTC
TRBD2	TRBV7-9	TRBJ2-3	few	CASSSRVDREGRSDTQYF	TGTGCCAGCAGCTCCCGGGTGGATCGGGAGGGCCGGTCAGATACGCAGTATTTT
TRBD2	TRBV6-6	TRBJ2-2	.	CASSSSGRAHTGELFF	TGTGCCAGCAGTAGTAGCGGGAGGGCCCACACCGGGGAGCTGTTTTTT
TRBD2	TRBV5-1	TRBJ2-7	.	CASSLGASGDYEQYF	TGCGCCAGCAGCTTGGGGGCTAGCGGGGACTACGAGCAGTACTTC
TRBD1	TRBV5-1	TRBJ2-1	few	CASIRDRDADEQFF	TGCGCCAGCATTCGGGACAGGGATGCAGATGAGCAGTTCTTC
.	TRBV19	TRBJ2-2	.	CASSITGGLLF	TGTGCCAGTAGTATTACCGGGGGGCTGCTTTTT
.	TRBV2	TRBJ2-2	few	CASTLTPGIGTGELFF	TGTGCCAGTACTCTAACCCCCGGGATTGGCACCGGGGAGCTGTTTTTT
.	TRBV19	TRBJ1-1	.	CASRTDRNTEAFF	TGTGCCAGTAGGACGGACAGGAACACTGAAGCTTTCTTT
.	TRBV5-1	TRBJ2-3	few	CASSPSGGRGVDTQYF	TGCGCCAGCAGCCCCAGTGGGGGCCGAGGCGTAGATACGCAGTATTTT
TRBD2	TRBV7-6	TRBJ2-3	once	CASSLGLAGDTQYF	TGTGCCAGCAGCTTAGGGCTAGCGGGAGATACGCAGTATTTT
TRBD1	TRBV6-5	TRBJ2-5	.	CASRTGGWETQYF	TGTGCCAGCCGGACAGGGGGATGGGAGACCCAGTACTTC
TRBD2	TRBV5-1	TRBJ2-2	.	CASSPRSGPGLAGEPNTGELFF	TGCGCCAGCAGTCCCAGATCCGGACCGGGACTAGCGGGAGAGCCGAACACCGGGGAGCTGTTTTTT
TRBD1	TRBV28	TRBJ1-3	.	CASCGQALRDTIYF	TGTGCCAGCTGCGGACAGGCCCTACGGGACACCATATATTTT
.	TRBV5-4	TRBJ2-7	.	CASGRGEQYF	TGTGCCAGCGGGCGGGGCGAGCAGTACTTC
.	TRBV7-3	TRBJ2-3	.	CASSLTGTRDTQYF	TGTGCCAGCAGCTTAACGGGCACGCGAGATACGCAGTATTTT
.	TRBV19	TRBJ2-3	.	CASSRTTTGSFTDTQYF	TGTGCCAGTAGTCGAACCACAACAGGGTCTTTTACAGATACGCAGTATTTT
.	TRBV9	TRBJ1-1	.	CASSVGGVNTEAFF	TGTGCCAGCAGCGTAGGAGGAGTGAACACTGAAGCTTTCTTT
TRBD2	TRBV7-8	TRBJ2-1	.	CASILERDLSYNEQFF	TGTGCCAGCATCCTCGAGCGGGACCTCTCCTACAATGAGCAGTTCTTC
.	TRBV18	TRBJ2-2	.	CASSPLGHTGELFF	TGTGCCAGCTCACCTCTTGGACATACCGGGGAGCTGTTTTTT
TRBD2	TRBV5-1	TRBJ2-3	.	CASSLGLAGRTDTQYF	TGCGCCAGCAGCTTGGGTCTAGCGGGCCGCACAGATACGCAGTATTTT
TRBD1	TRBV7-2	TRBJ2-7	few	CASSFPGGEQYF	TGTGCCAGCAGCTTCCCAGGGGGCGAGCAGTACTTC
TRBD1	TRBV7-9	TRBJ2-1	once	CASSLLGTGSDEQFF	TGTGCCAGCAGCTTGCTAGGGACAGGGAGCGATGAGCAGTTCTTC
TRBD2	TRBV10-3	TRBJ2-5	few	CAISESLLAGGETQYF	TGTGCCATCAGTGAGTCGTTGCTAGCCGGGGGGGAGACCCAGTACTTC
.	TRBV6-6	TRBJ1-1	.	CASSWVGDWNTEAFF	TGTGCCAGCAGCTGGGTAGGGGACTGGAACACTGAAGCTTTCTTT
.	TRBV25-1	TRBJ1-2	few	CASTPGGGAYGYTF	TGTGCCAGCACCCCCGGAGGAGGGGCCTATGGCTACACCTTC
TRBD1	TRBV2	TRBJ1-2	.	CASGTGGASGYGYTF	TGTGCCAGCGGGACAGGGGGCGCCTCGGGCTATGGCTACACCTTC
.	TRBV7-9	TRBJ2-7	.	CASSYERQPPYEQYF	TGTGCCAGCAGCTACGAACGACAGCCCCCCTACGAGCAGTACTTC
TRBD1	TRBV7-3	TRBJ2-5	.	CASSLRAGGFQETQYF	TGTGCCAGCAGCTTACGGGCAGGGGGCTTTCAAGAGACCCAGTACTTC
TRBD2	TRBV10-3	TRBJ2-7	.	CAISEGGGSGDEQYF	TGTGCCATCAGTGAAGGCGGGGGAAGCGGTGACGAGCAGTACTTC
TRBD2	TRBV28	TRBJ2-3	.	CASRRSGSLDTQYF	TGTGCCAGCAGACGTAGCGGGAGCTTAGATACGCAGTATTTT
.	TRBV9	TRBJ2-2	.	CASSSEGVETGELFF	TGTGCCAGCAGCAGTGAAGGGGTTGAAACCGGGGAGCTGTTTTTT
TRBD1	TRBV7-8	TRBJ2-3	.	CASSLGEYRDRTDTQYF	TGTGCCAGCAGCTTAGGGGAATACCGGGACAGAACAGATACGCAGTATTTT
TRBD1	TRBV6-1	TRBJ2-7	.	CASKSEGQGIYEQYF	TGTGCCAGCAAAAGTGAGGGACAGGGAATCTACGAGCAGTACTTC
TRBD2	TRBV4-2	TRBJ2-1	few	CASSRETSGAYNEQFF	TGTGCCAGCAGCCGAGAAACTAGCGGGGCGTACAATGAGCAGTTCTTC
TRBD2	TRBV7-8	TRBJ2-3	few	CASSLRRERSDTQYF	TGTGCCAGCAGCTTACGGCGGGAGAGGTCAGATACGCAGTATTTT
.	TRBV5-1	TRBJ2-7	.	CASSRRTSSYEQYF	TGCGCCAGCAGCCGCCGTACGAGCTCCTACGAGCAGTACTTC
TRBD2	TRBV27	TRBJ2-7	once	CASSQLGLAGRSYEQYF	TGTGCCAGCAGTCAACTGGGACTAGCGGGAAGATCCTACGAGCAGTACTTC